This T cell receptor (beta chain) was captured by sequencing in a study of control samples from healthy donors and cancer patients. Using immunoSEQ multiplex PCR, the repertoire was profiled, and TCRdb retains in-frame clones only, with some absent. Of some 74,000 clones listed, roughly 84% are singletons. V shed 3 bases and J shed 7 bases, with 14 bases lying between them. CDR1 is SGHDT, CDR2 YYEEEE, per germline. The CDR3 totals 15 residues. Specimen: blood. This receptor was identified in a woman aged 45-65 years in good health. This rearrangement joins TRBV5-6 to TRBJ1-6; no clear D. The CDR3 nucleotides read TGTGCCAGCAGCTCGGTAGATTTTCGGAATTCACCCCTCCACTTT. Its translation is CASSSVDFRNSPLHF.